The T cell receptor (beta chain) under discussion was sequenced for a study of molecular identifiers for immune sequencing clone quantification. Generation of bulk TCR libraries relied on previously described methods and listed TCR primers. TCRdb reprocessed the PCR reads with MiXCR, giving one entry per CDR3 protein. The profile shows some 59,000 distinct CDR3 sequences, about 23% of them singletons. In the case of this clonotype: An end of the junction differs from the germline gene, which may be a read error.

This CDR3 spans 17 amino acids. Germline V gives CDR1 SGHTA, CDR2 FQGNSA. The origin of this receptor is a human donor in good health. Some libraries in this study had Jurkat cell RNA spiked in. This rearrangement joins TRBV7-2 to TRBJ2-5; 8 bases map to TRBD1. Specimen: naive CD8+ T cells from blood, with Jurkat cell RNA spiked in. Noted subset: FACS-sorted CD8+CD4-CCR7+CD45RA+ naive T cells. In nucleotides, the CDR3 is TGTGCCAGCAACTTAGGCTTCGGGGACAGGTCTCAAGAGACCCAGTACTTC. It yields the protein CASNLGFGDRSQETQYF.